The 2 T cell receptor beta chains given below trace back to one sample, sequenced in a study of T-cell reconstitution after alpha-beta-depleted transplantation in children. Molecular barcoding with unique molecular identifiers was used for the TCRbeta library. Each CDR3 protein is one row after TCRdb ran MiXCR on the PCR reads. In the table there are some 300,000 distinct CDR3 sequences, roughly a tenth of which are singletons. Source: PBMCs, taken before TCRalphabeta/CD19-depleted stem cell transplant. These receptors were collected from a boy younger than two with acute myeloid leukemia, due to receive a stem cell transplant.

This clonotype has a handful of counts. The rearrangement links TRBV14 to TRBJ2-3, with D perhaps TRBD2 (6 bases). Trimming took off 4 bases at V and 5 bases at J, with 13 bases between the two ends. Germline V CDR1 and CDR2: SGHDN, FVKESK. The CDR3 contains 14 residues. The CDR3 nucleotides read TGTGCCAGCAGCCCCCAGACTAGTGGAGATACGCAGTATTTT. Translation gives CASSPQTSGDTQYF.

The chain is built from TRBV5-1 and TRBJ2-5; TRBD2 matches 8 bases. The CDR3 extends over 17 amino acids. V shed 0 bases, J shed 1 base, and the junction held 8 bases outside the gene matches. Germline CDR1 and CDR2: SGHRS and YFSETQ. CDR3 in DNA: TGCGCCAGCAGCTTGGCCGCGGCTAGCGGGTCCCAAGAGACCCAGTACTTC. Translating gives CASSLAAASGSQETQYF.